The 25 T cell receptor beta chains in this list originate from one sample, sequenced in a study of blood T cells in healthy people across ages. A second 7 to 11 cycle PCR used barcoded and J-beta primers. One entry per CDR3 protein, called by TCRdb with MiXCR from the 5' RACE reads. The table lists 1,800,000 or so distinct CDR3 sequences, approximately 39% of them singletons. The sequenced sample was blood. The origin of the receptors is a human donor in good health.

Worth noting for this clonotype: Germline is not matched at one junction end, which may reflect a read error. The rearrangement links TRBV3-1 to TRBJ2-7, with D uncertain. The CDR3 covers 14 residues. Per germline, CDR1 LGHDT and CDR2 YNNKEL (reference sequence). CDR3 nucleotides: TGTGCCAGTAGCCTACAGACTCCCTCCTACGAGCAGTACTTC. Its translation is CASSLQTPSYEQYF.

The chain uses TRBV5-8 and TRBJ2-1, with a weak D call TRBD1 (7 bases). CDR1 is SGHTS, CDR2 YDEGEE, per germline. Trimming removed 0 bases from V and 8 bases from J, with 18 bases in between. The CDR3 is 16 residues long. DNA for the CDR3: TGTGCCAGCAGCTTGGGCCCAGGGGGGCCTCGGGATGAGCAGTTCTTC. Its translation is CASSLGPGGPRDEQFF. The full variable domain, in which reference TRBV5-8 and TRBJ2-1 provide the parts outside the CDR3, is EAGVTQSPTHLIKTRGQQATLRCSPISGHTSVYWYQQALGLGLQFLLWYDEGEERNRGNFPPRFSGRQFPNYSSELNVNALELEDSALYLCASSLGPGGPRDEQFFGPGTRLTVL.

This sequence joins TRBV5-1 and TRBJ2-1, with TRBD1 identical over 8 bases. This CDR3 spans 16 amino acids. Germline assignment: CDR1 SGHRS and CDR2 YFSETQ. The junction had 10 bases not matched to a gene; V was cut back by 4 bases and J by 4 bases. CDR3 sequence (DNA): TGCGCCAGCAGCCTCCGGACAGGGCCCCTATACAATGAGCAGTTCTTC. Protein: CASSLRTGPLYNEQFF.

This clonotype was counted between two and nine times. The V call is TRBV15, the J call TRBJ1-2, with D possibly being TRBD1 (5 bases). Deletions cut 0 bases from V and 4 bases from J, with 12 bases between. The CDR3 has 15 residues. Per the germline V gene, CDR1 is LNHNV and CDR2 is YYDKDF (reference sequence). CDR3 region: CATSRDRGAGYGYTF. Written as DNA, the CDR3 is TGTGCCACCAGCAGAGATCGAGGGGCAGGCTATGGCTACACCTTC.

This clonotype was detected only a few times. The chain has TRBV20-1 and TRBJ2-5; maybe TRBD1 (6 bases). The CDR3 runs to 13 residues. The V gene's germline CDR1 is DFQATT and CDR2 SNEGSKA (reference sequence). V shed 0 bases and J shed 5 bases, with 10 bases lying between them. The DNA of the CDR3 is TGCAGTGCTAGAGACCCAGGGGACGAGACCCAGTACTTC. This codes for CSARDPGDETQYF.

This clonotype was counted at least ten times. The V gene is TRBV24-1, the J gene TRBJ2-7; perhaps TRBD1 as D (5 bases). V was clipped by 10 bases and J by 0 bases, with 12 bases between them. This CDR3 is built from 13 residues. CDR1 and CDR2 from the germline V gene are KGHDR and SFDVKD. The CDR3 loop reads CATSDSSSYEQYF. The CDR3 bases are TGTGCCACTTCAGACAGCAGCTCCTACGAGCAGTACTTC.

The table lists this clonotype with a few counts. The rearrangement links TRBV3-1 to TRBJ2-1; no reliable D call. There are 15 residues in the CDR3. Germline CDR1 is LGHDT and CDR2 is YNNKEL (reference sequence). Deletions cut 4 bases from V and 8 bases from J, with 18 bases between. In nucleotides, the CDR3 is TGTGCCAGCAGCCTTGACTTTCGTAGTTTCGATGAGCAGTTCTTC. Residues: CASSLDFRSFDEQFF.

V usage is TRBV28 and J usage is TRBJ1-4; 7 bases line up with TRBD1. The CDR3 extends over 17 amino acids. Germline assignment: CDR1 MDHEN and CDR2 SYDVKM. Trimming at V came to 4 bases and at J to 10 bases, leaving 18 bases not matched to a gene. CDR3 bases: TGTGCCAGCAGTTCAGCTTTGGGGGGACAGCCGTCCGGAAAACTGTTTTTT. This codes for CASSSALGGQPSGKLFF.

This clonotype has ten or more counts. The chain employs TRBV9 and TRBJ1-6; D remains ambiguous. The CDR3 has 14 amino acids. The V gene's germline CDR1 is SGDLS and CDR2 YYNGEE. Trimming cost V 2 bases and J 7 bases, with 10 bases left between them. CDR3 coding DNA: TGTGCCAGCAGCGTTCAAGTGAGGAATTCACCCCTCCACTTT. Translation: CASSVQVRNSPLHF.

This clonotype was picked up a small number of times. This chain uses TRBV20-1 with TRBJ2-3; TRBD2 matches at 8 bases. This CDR3 has 14 residues. CDR1 is DFQATT, CDR2 SNEGSKA, per germline (reference sequence). J was trimmed by 2 bases and V by 2 bases; bases with no gene match: 3. CDR3 sequence: CSARIAGYTDTQYF. CDR3 DNA sequence: TGCAGTGCTAGAATAGCGGGGTACACAGATACGCAGTATTTT.

A note on this clonotype: Sequence at one end of the junction differs from germline and may be a read error. The chain recombines TRBV20-1 with TRBJ1-6, with a tentative D call TRBD1 (6 bases). CDR3 size: 15 residues. Germline V gene lookup returns CDR1 DFQATT and CDR2 SNEGSKA (reference sequence). The chain's CDR3 is CSARGPGGHNSPLHF. The CDR3 bases are TGCAGCGCTAGAGGACCCGGGGGCCATAATTCACCCCTCCACTTT.

This clonotype was seen many times. The rearrangement joins TRBV20-1 to TRBJ1-4; 9 bases agree with TRBD1. The CDR3 totals 13 residues. Trimming took 2 bases from V and 7 from J; bases not matched to a gene: 2. Germline CDR1 and CDR2: DFQATT and SNEGSKA (reference sequence). The CDR3 sequence is CSARRQGVEKLFF. In nucleotides, the CDR3 is TGCAGTGCTAGACGACAGGGGGTTGAAAAACTGTTTTTT.

This clonotype was found once. This sequence may be a read error, since a much larger clone differs from it by one base. CDR3 region: CASSLTGAAHDEQYF. The CDR3 DNA follows: TGTGCCAGCAGTTTAACCGGGGCAGCTCATGACGAGCAGTACTTC. The gene calls are TRBV7-9 and TRBJ2-4; D may be TRBD1 or TRBD2 (5 bases each). The end of the DNA is better explained by TRBJ2-7, so the J call may be wrong. Looked up from germline, CDR1 is SEHNR and CDR2 is FQNEAQ (reference sequence). The CDR3 extends over 15 amino acids.

This clonotype was recorded a few times. CDR3 region: CASSLGRTGGYTF. CDR3 bases: TGTGCCAGCAGTTTAGGGCGGACAGGCGGCTACACCTTC. The chain employs TRBV12-3 or TRBV12-4 and TRBJ1-2, with 7 bases fitting TRBD1. The V gene end was trimmed by 1 base and the J gene end by 8 bases; junction bases not matched to a gene: 4. The CDR3 has 13 residues.

This clonotype has just a few counts. The rearrangement joins TRBV15 to TRBJ2-2; maybe TRBD1 (6 bases). The CDR3 has 12 residues. Trimming removed 8 bases at V and 6 bases at J, with 10 bases between. In germline, CDR1 is LNHNV, CDR2 YYDKDF (reference sequence). CDR3 DNA sequence: TGTGCCACCGAGGGGGTTGCCGGGGAGCTGTTTTTT. It translates to CATEGVAGELFF. The variable domain in full, completed from reference TRBV15 and TRBJ2-2, reads DAMVIQNPRYQVTQFGKPVTLSCSQTLNHNVMYWYQQKSSQAPKLLFHYYDKDFNNEADTPDNFQSRRPNTSFCFLDIRSPGLGDTAMYLCATEGVAGELFFGEGSRLTVL.

This clonotype has a handful of counts. This rearrangement joins TRBV4-3 to TRBJ2-5, with 13 bases lining up with TRBD2. V shed 1 base, J shed 4 bases, and the junction held 3 bases outside the gene matches. Germline assignment: CDR1 LGHNA and CDR2 YSLEER. The CDR3 runs 16 residues. The CDR3 loop reads CASSQARLAGGETQYF. The DNA for the CDR3 is TGCGCCAGCAGCCAAGCTAGACTAGCGGGGGGAGAGACCCAGTACTTC.

The V and J genes are TRBV5-1 and TRBJ2-1; possibly TRBD1 or TRBD2 for D (6 bases each). From germline, CDR1 is SGHRS and CDR2 YFSETQ. The ends were cut back, 2 bases at V and 2 bases at J, with 11 bases in the middle. This CDR3 spans 15 amino acids. The DNA of the CDR3 is TGCGCCAGCAGCTTTCGGGGGCCCCCCTACAATGAGCAGTTCTTC. This codes for CASSFRGPPYNEQFF.

The rearrangement joins TRBV4-2 to TRBJ1-2, with 8 bases matching TRBD1. Germline CDR1 LGHNA, CDR2 YNFKEQ. The length of the CDR3 is 15 residues. V was clipped by 0 bases and J by 3 bases; unmatched bases: 3. The CDR3 loop reads CASSQESGGHYGYTF. In DNA, the CDR3 is TGTGCCAGCAGCCAAGAATCAGGGGGCCACTATGGCTACACCTTC.

This clonotype occurred many times. The chain couples TRBV28 to TRBJ1-4; TRBD1 agrees at 7 bases. This CDR3 contains 17 residues. CDR1 and CDR2 (germline): MDHEN, SYDVKM. The ends lost 4 bases at V and 8 bases at J; junction bases unmatched: 16. The CDR3 bases are TGTGCCAGCAGTTCACCCGGGGACTTGACAGGGCGAGAAAAACTGTTTTTT. It codes for CASSSPGDLTGREKLFF.

The chain couples TRBV7-9 to TRBJ2-1; 8 nucleotides match TRBD1. Germline V gene sequence: CDR1 SEHNR, CDR2 FQNEAQ (reference sequence). V gave up 1 base and J gave up 12 bases; unmatched junction bases: 5. The CDR3 length is 13 residues. CDR3 nucleotides: TGTGCCAGCAGCTTAGGGGGCAGGGGGCGGCAGTTCTTC. It encodes CASSLGGRGRQFF.

The J gene is TRBJ2-7, the V gene TRBV11-2; a weak D match, TRBD1 (6 bases). Germline V CDR1 and CDR2: SGHAT, FQNNGV. The V gene lost 2 bases and the J gene lost 3 bases, with 11 bases spanning the gap. This CDR3 contains 14 residues. This chain's CDR3 is CASSLIQGIYEQYF. The CDR3 DNA reads TGTGCCAGCAGCTTAATACAGGGCATCTACGAGCAGTACTTC.

This clonotype turned up a few times. The V and J genes are TRBV20-1 and TRBJ1-1, with D unclear. This CDR3 has 11 residues. Germline V gene lookup returns CDR1 DFQATT and CDR2 SNEGSKA (reference sequence). V gave up 6 bases and J gave up 0 bases, with 5 bases separating them. The CDR3 DNA follows: TGCAGTGCCGATATGAACACTGAAGCTTTCTTT. It codes for CSADMNTEAFF.

The V call is TRBV7-3, the J call TRBJ2-7, with D perhaps matching TRBD2 (5 bases). The length of the CDR3 is 13 residues. V was trimmed by 3 bases and J by 4 bases, leaving 10 bases between them. Germline V gene sequence: CDR1 SGHTA, CDR2 FQGTGA. DNA for the CDR3: TGTGCCAGCAGCTTGATTCCGGGGTACGAGCAGTACTTC. Its protein product is CASSLIPGYEQYF.

The chain couples TRBV20-1 to TRBJ1-1; a possible D gene is TRBD1 (5 bases). Germline loops: CDR1 DFQATT, CDR2 SNEGSKA (reference sequence). This CDR3 is 14 amino acids long. V lost 3 bases and J 4 bases, leaving 15 bases between the germline ends. In DNA form, the CDR3 reads TGCAGTGCTAGGTACAGACAGTTGGTCACTGAAGCTTTCTTT. Its protein is CSARYRQLVTEAFF.

This clonotype was seen a handful of times. The chain carries TRBV25-1 and TRBJ2-5; tentative D call: TRBD2 (5 bases). The J call is uncertain, as TRBJ2-7 better fits the DNA end. The CDR3 is 16 amino acids. The germline V gene has CDR1 MGHDK and CDR2 SYGVNS. CDR3 sequence: CASSERVQGVSYEQYF. As DNA, the CDR3 is TGTGCCAGCAGTGAGAGGGTACAAGGAGTGTCCTACGAGCAGTACTTC.